This T cell receptor (beta chain) was found in a study of blood T cell repertoires in COVID-19. About the study: From T cells, B-cell-depleted T cells, or PBMCs came the material, which was cDNA or gDNA.

Per the germline V gene, CDR1 is LGHDT and CDR2 is YNNKEL (reference sequence). CDR3 length: 13 amino acids. Trimming removed 3 bases at V and 2 bases at J, with 8 bases between. Per the study methods: Researchers report that nucleated cell counts were estimated from reference gene primer amplification. Clones were read by immunoSEQ multiplex PCR, and TCRdb kept only the in-frame ones, dropping some. V, J and clone size are those of that table, while D and trimming were read from the DNA. Of some 32,000 clones listed, about nine tenths are singletons. The clonotype comes from a man aged 55 to 70 with active COVID-19. Sequencing was done on a sample of peripheral blood. The genes are TRBV3-1 (or the pseudogene TRBV3-2) and TRBJ2-7, with D uncertain. DNA for the CDR3: TGTGCCAGCAGCCATCCCGTTACCTACGAGCAGTACTTC. Its protein is CASSHPVTYEQYF.